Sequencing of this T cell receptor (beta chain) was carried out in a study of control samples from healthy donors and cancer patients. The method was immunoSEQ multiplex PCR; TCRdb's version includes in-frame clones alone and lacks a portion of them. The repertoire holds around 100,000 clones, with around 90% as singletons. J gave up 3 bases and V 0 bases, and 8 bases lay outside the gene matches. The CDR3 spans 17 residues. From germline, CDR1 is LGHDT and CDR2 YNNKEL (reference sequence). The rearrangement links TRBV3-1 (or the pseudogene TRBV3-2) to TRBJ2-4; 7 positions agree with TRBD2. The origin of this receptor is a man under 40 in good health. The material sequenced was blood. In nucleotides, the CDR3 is TGTGCCAGCAGCCAAGATGCGGGAGCGGGAAGCAAAAACATTCAGTACTTC. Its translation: CASSQDAGAGSKNIQYF.